This T cell receptor (beta chain) is drawn from a study of regulatory T cells in long-lasting Graves disease. Overall study findings and caveats: TRBV28, TRBJ1-2 and TRBJ2-5 were favored in persistent disease. Fewer public clonotypes were shared by new patients (roughly 910) than by persistent patients (roughly 2,500).

With iRepertoire HTBI primers and Arm-PCR of CDR3 regions, TCR beta libraries were built. TCRdb ran MiXCR on the multiplex PCR reads and lists one entry per CDR3 protein. The table records 550,000 or so distinct CDR3 sequences, around 12% of them present only once. Described time point: newly diagnosed GD, antithyroid drugs for less than 3 months. Extracted RNA from PBMCs served as the source of the TCR library. This clonotype occurred many times. Its antigen is not known. The trim removed 1 base at V and 6 bases at J, leaving 7 bases unmatched. CDR3 length equals 17 residues. Germline V gene data show CDR1 as LGHDT and CDR2 as YNNKEL (reference sequence). These data are also associated with another study on T cells in Graves' hyperthyroidism and ophthalmopathy. That paper adds: First-round RT-PCR of the TCR CDR3 relied on the HTBI primer set.

The source of this sequence is a woman aged 25 to 39 with Graves disease. This chain uses TRBV3-1 with TRBJ2-2, with TRBD2 identical over 11 bases. Sequencing was performed on peripheral blood mononuclear cells (PBMCs), taken at new diagnosis, from a patient treated with antithyroid drugs. The CDR3 bases are TGTGCCAGCAGCCAAGGAAGGCTAGCGGGAGGTCCCGGGGAGCTGTTTTTT. This gives the protein CASSQGRLAGGPGELFF.